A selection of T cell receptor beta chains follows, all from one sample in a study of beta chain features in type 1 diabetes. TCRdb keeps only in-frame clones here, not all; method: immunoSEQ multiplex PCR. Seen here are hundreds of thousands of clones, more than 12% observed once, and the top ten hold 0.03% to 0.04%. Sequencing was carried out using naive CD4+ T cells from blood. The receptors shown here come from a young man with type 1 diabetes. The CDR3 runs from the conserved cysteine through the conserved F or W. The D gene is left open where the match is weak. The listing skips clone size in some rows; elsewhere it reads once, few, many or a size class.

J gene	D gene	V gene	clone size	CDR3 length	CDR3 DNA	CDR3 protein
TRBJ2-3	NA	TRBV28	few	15	TGTGCCAGCGGGCGGGACCGTGTGCTAACAGATACGCAGTATTTT	CASGRDRVLTDTQYF
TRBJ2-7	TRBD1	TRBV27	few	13	TGTGCCAGCAGTCGACAGGGCTACTACGAGCAGTACTTC	CASSRQGYYEQYF
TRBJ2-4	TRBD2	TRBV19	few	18	TGTGCCAGTAGGCCACTAGCGGGAGGGACCGCAGCCAAAAACATTCAGTACTTC	CASRPLAGGTAAKNIQYF
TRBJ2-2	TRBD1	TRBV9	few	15	TGTGCCAGCAGCGCCGGGACAGGGGGCTACGGGGAGCTGTTTTTT	CASSAGTGGYGELFF
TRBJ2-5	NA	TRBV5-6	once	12	TGTGCCAGCAGCTTTGGGGGGAAGACCCAGTACTTC	CASSFGGKTQYF
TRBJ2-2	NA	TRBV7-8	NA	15	TGTGCCAGCAGCTTAGCGCGGGTAGGGGGCGGGGAGCTGTTTTTT	CASSLARVGGGELFF
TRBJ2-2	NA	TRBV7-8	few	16	TGTGCCAGCAGCTTAGCGCAACTCTTGAACACCGGGGAGCTGTTTTTT	CASSLAQLLNTGELFF
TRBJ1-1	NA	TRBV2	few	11	TGTGCCAGCAGCGGGCGGACTGAAGCTTTCTTT	CASSGRTEAFF
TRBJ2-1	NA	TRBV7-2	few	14	TGTGCCAGCAGCTCGGGGACCTCCTACAATGAGCAGTTCTTC	CASSSGTSYNEQFF
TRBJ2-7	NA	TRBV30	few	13	TGTGCCTGGAGTGTGAAGACCACCTACGAGCAGTACTTC	CAWSVKTTYEQYF
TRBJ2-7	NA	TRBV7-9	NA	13	TGTGCCAGCAGCTCCCAGGACGGGAGCGAGCAGTACTTC	CASSSQDGSEQYF
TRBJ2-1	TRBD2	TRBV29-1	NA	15	TGCAGCGTTGTAGCGGGGTCCAGCTCCTACAATGAGCAGTTCTTC	CSVVAGSSSYNEQFF
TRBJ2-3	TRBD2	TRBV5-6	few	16	TGTGCCAGCAGTCAAGGACTAGCTAGAGCCGCAGATACGCAGTATTTT	CASSQGLARAADTQYF
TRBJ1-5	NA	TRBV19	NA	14	TGTGCCAGTAACCCCGTATCCCGGAATCAGCCCCAGCATTTT	CASNPVSRNQPQHF
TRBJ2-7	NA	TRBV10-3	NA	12	TGTGCCATCAGCCCCATGGTAAACGAGCAGTACTTC	CAISPMVNEQYF
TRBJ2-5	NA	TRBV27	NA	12	TGTGCCAGCGGAAAAATCCAAGAGACCCAGTACTTC	CASGKIQETQYF
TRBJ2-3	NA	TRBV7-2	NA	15	TGTGCCAGCAGCTTAGGGGGGGCCGGCACAGATACGCAGTATTTT	CASSLGGAGTDTQYF
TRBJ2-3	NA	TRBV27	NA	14	TGTGCCAGCAGTTTTTCGGGGAACACAGATACGCAGTATTTT	CASSFSGNTDTQYF
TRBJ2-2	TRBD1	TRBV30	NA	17	TGTGCCTGGAGTGTACTAAACGGACAGGGAAACACCGGGGAGCTGTTTTTT	CAWSVLNGQGNTGELFF
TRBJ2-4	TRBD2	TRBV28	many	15	TGTGCCAGCTCCCCGGGAGGCGGTACCAAAAACATTCAGTACTTC	CASSPGGGTKNIQYF
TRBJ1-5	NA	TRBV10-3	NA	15	TGTGCCATCAGTGAGCAACAGGGTGGCAATCAGCCCCAGCATTTT	CAISEQQGGNQPQHF
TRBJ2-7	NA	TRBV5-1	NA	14	TGCGCCAGCAGCTTGGAGGCTCCTAGGGGCGAGCAGTACTTC	CASSLEAPRGEQYF
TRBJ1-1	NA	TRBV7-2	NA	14	TGTGCCAGCAGCCCCCGCCCGGGGGACACTGAAGCTTTCTTT	CASSPRPGDTEAFF
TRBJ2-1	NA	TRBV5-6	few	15	TGTGCCAGCAGCGCAATGACTGGCTCCTACAATGAGCAGTTCTTC	CASSAMTGSYNEQFF
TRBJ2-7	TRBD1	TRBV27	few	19	TGTGCCAGCAGTTTAGCGAATCCAACCGGGACAGCACTCGAGTCCGAGCAGTACTTC	CASSLANPTGTALESEQYF
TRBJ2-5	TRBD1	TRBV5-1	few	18	TGCGCCAGCAGCTCCCAGGGGGCGGCTGGACCATCCCAGGAGACCCAGTACTTC	CASSSQGAAGPSQETQYF
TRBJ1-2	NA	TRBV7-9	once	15	TGTGCCAGCAGCTTCTTAACGCTCTCTAACTATGGCTACACCTTC	CASSFLTLSNYGYTF
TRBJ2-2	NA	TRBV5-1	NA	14	TGCGCCAGCAGCCCGGGTTCGAACACCGGGGAGCTGTTTTTT	CASSPGSNTGELFF
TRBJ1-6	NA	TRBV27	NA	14	TGTGCCAGCAGTTTCCTCCAGGGAAGCGCGCCCCTCCACTTT	CASSFLQGSAPLHF
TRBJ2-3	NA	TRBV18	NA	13	TGTGCCAGCTCACTGGGGACTCCAAGGTTGCTGTATTTT	CASSLGTPRLLYF
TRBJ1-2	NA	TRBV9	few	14	TGTGCCAGCAGCTCCAAAGGCGGTAACTATGGCTACACCTTC	CASSSKGGNYGYTF
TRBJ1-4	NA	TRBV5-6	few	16	TGTGCCAGCAGCTTGGCCGGGGTCCTACTGGGGGAAAAACTGTTTTTT	CASSLAGVLLGEKLFF
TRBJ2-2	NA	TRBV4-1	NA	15	TGCGCCAGCAGCCACGGCGGGACACCGACCGGGGAGCTGTTTTTT	CASSHGGTPTGELFF
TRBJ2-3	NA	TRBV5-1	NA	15	TGCGCCAGCAGCTTGGCCGTGGGCAGCACAGATACGCAGTATTTT	CASSLAVGSTDTQYF
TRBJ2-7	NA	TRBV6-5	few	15	TGTGCCAGCAGTTATCCGAACCAGGGTCGCTACGAGCAGTACTTC	CASSYPNQGRYEQYF
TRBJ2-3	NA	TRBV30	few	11	TGTGCCTGGAGTCTCACAGATACGCAGTATTTT	CAWSLTDTQYF
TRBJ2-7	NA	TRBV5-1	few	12	TGCGCCAGCAGCGAGCCACAAGGAGGGCAGTACTTC	CASSEPQGGQYF
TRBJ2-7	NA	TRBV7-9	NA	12	TGTGCCAGCAGCTTGCAAGGTTACGAGCAGTACTTC	CASSLQGYEQYF
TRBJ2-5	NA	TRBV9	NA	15	TGTGCCAGCAGCCAGGGGGGAGTCGGCCAAGAGACCCAGTACTTC	CASSQGGVGQETQYF
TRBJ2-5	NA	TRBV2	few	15	TGTGCCAGCAGGGGGGACTCCTTTGGTGGGGAGACCCAGTACTTC	CASRGDSFGGETQYF
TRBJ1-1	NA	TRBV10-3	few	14	TGTGCCATCAGTGAGTCAGGGGTGGGTGCTGAAGCTTTCTTT	CAISESGVGAEAFF
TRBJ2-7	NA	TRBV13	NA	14	TGTGCCAGCAGCTTAGGCCGGGACTCCTACGAGCAGTACTTC	CASSLGRDSYEQYF
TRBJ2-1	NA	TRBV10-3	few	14	TGTGCCACCAAAGGGGGAGCCGAACGGGATGAGCAGTTCTTC	CATKGGAERDEQFF
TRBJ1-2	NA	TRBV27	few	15	TGTGCCAGCAGTTCTCGACAGACAAAGAACTATGGCTACACCTTC	CASSSRQTKNYGYTF
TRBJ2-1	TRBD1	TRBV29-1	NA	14	TGCAGCGTCCACGGGGGGGACAGGGGCAATGAGCAGTTCTTC	CSVHGGDRGNEQFF
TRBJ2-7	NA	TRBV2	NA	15	TGTGCCAGCAGTGCTGCTCTGGGGACTTTCTACGAGCAGTACTTC	CASSAALGTFYEQYF
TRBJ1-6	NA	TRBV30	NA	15	TGTGCCTGGGCCTTTCGGGCAGGGAGGAATTCACCCCTCCACTTT	CAWAFRAGRNSPLHF